This passage covers 25 T cell receptor beta chains from one sample sequenced in a study of T cells after yellow fever vaccination. TCRdb passed the 5' RACE reads through MiXCR, listing each CDR3 protein once. Of some 350,000 distinct CDR3 sequences listed, about 4% were seen once; the top ten hold 20% to 25%. The sample in question was PBMCs, obtained 5 days after the yellow fever booster vaccination. Receptors were obtained from a man aged 18 to 35 who received the YFV17D yellow fever vaccine.

This clonotype was seen repeatedly, ten times or more. V usage is TRBV29-1 and J usage is TRBJ2-1; D is perhaps TRBD1 (5 bases). Per the germline V gene, CDR1 is SQVTM and CDR2 is ANQGSEA. Trimming stripped 5 bases from V and 10 bases from J, with 21 bases between. The CDR3 contains 14 residues. CDR3 DNA: TGCAGCGTTCCGACAGCACCTACAATGTTCGAGCAGTTCTTC. Translated: CSVPTAPTMFEQFF.

The J gene is TRBJ1-1, the V gene TRBV19, with TRBD1 matching over 7 bases. With 10 bases clipped from V and 6 bases from J, the junction kept 11 bases outside the gene matches. The CDR3 is made up of 13 amino acids. Germline loops: CDR1 LNHDA, CDR2 SQIVND (reference sequence). The CDR3 DNA reads TGTGCCACGTTAAGACAGGGATGGGCTGAAGCTTTCTTT. Amino acids: CATLRQGWAEAFF.

This clonotype came up many times. The chain links TRBV6-5 to TRBJ2-3, with 10 bases aligning to TRBD2. CDR3 length equals 15 residues. CDR1 is MNHEY and CDR2 is SVGAGI in the germline V gene. J lost 3 bases, V lost 0 bases, and 0 bases had no gene match. The CDR3 nucleotides read TGTGCCAGCAGTTACTCGGGACTAGCGACAGATACGCAGTATTTT. Protein sequence: CASSYSGLATDTQYF.

The rearrangement joins TRBV29-1 to TRBJ1-2; 8 bases map to TRBD1. With V trimmed by 6 bases and J by 4 bases, 7 bases remained unmatched. This CDR3 has 13 amino acids. The germline V gene encodes CDR1 SQVTM and CDR2 ANQGSEA. CDR3 nucleotides: TGCAGCGTGCTGGACAGGGTGAGCTATGGCTACACCTTC. It yields the protein CSVLDRVSYGYTF.

This clonotype turned up a few times. The chain is built from TRBV10-3 and TRBJ2-2; 11 nucleotides line up with TRBD2. Germline V lookup: CDR1 ENHRY, CDR2 SYGVKD. After removal of 7 bases from V and 3 bases from J, the junction contained 7 bases not matched to a gene. This CDR3 comprises 16 residues. Here the CDR3 reads CAIMIAGGPDTGELFF. The CDR3 coding sequence is TGTGCCATCATGATAGCGGGGGGGCCGGACACCGGGGAGCTGTTTTTT.

This chain uses TRBV12-3 or TRBV12-4 with TRBJ2-2; D remains ambiguous. V was cut by 5 bases and J by 6 bases, with 13 bases left in between. The CDR3 has 14 residues. CDR3 sequence reads: CASSPSGRSGELFF. The CDR3 coding sequence is TGTGCCAGCAGTCCCTCGGGTAGATCCGGGGAGCTGTTTTTT.

This clonotype was counted ten times or more. The chain has TRBV30 and TRBJ2-7; 9 nucleotides agree with TRBD2. The CDR3 runs to 12 residues. Unmatched junction bases numbered 5, after V lost 2 bases and J lost 9 bases. Germline V gene sequence: CDR1 GTSNPN, CDR2 SVGIG (reference sequence). The CDR3 is CAWSRRRGGQYF. Written as DNA, the CDR3 is TGTGCCTGGAGTCGACGGCGGGGGGGGCAGTACTTC. Full variable domain (rest looked up from reference TRBV30 and TRBJ2-7): SQTIHQWPATLVQPVGSPLSLECTVEGTSNPNLYWYRQAAGRGLQLLFYSVGIGQISSEVPQNLSASRPQDRQFILSSKKLLLSDSGFYLCAWSRRRGGQYFGPGTRLTVT.

In its sample, this clonotype was seen many times. The V call is TRBV20-1, the J call TRBJ1-6; D call uncertain. V lost 6 bases and J 10 bases, leaving 19 bases between the germline ends. The CDR3 is 14 residues long. The germline gives CDR1 DFQATT, CDR2 SNEGSKA (reference sequence). CDR3 sequence reads: CSASTGDTISPLHF. The CDR3 bases are TGCAGTGCGAGTACGGGAGATACTATCTCACCCCTCCACTTT.

The sample holds many counts of this clonotype. The chain's CDR3 is CASSLAHGEQGETQYF. CDR3 DNA sequence: TGCGCCAGCAGCTTGGCCCATGGCGAACAGGGAGAGACCCAGTACTTC. The chain uses TRBV5-1 and TRBJ2-5; a possible D gene is TRBD1 (6 bases). CDR1 is SGHRS, CDR2 YFSETQ, per germline. Trimming took off 0 bases at V and 4 bases at J, with 16 bases between the two ends. The CDR3 runs 16 residues. Full variable domain (outside the CDR3, taken from reference TRBV5-1 and TRBJ2-5): KAGVTQTPRYLIKTRGQQVTLSCSPISGHRSVSWYQQTPGQGLQFLFEYFSETQRNKGNFPGRFSGRQFSNSRSEMNVSTLELGDSALYLCASSLAHGEQGETQYFGPGTRLLVL.

J is TRBJ1-1 and V is TRBV7-2; the D gene is possibly TRBD1 (5 bases). Germline V CDR1 and CDR2: SGHTA, FQGNSA. Trimming shortened V by 1 base and J by 0 bases, and 9 bases separated the two germline ends. CDR3 length: 15 residues. The CDR3: CASSLVRRVNTEAFF. The CDR3 nucleotides are TGTGCCAGCAGCTTAGTGCGCAGGGTGAACACTGAAGCTTTCTTT.

Here the CDR3 DNA reads TGCGCCAGCAGCCAAGGGGGTAGCGGGGGCTTTTTGGCCACAGATACGCAGTATTTT. Translation gives CASSQGGSGGFLATDTQYF. The chain uses TRBV4-1 and TRBJ2-3, with 9 bases identical to TRBD2. Germline-derived CDR1 and CDR2 are MGHRA and YSYEKL. CDR3 length: 19 amino acids. V lost 1 base and J lost 2; bases outside the gene matches: 13.

This clonotype was recorded a few times. The chain has TRBV10-2 and TRBJ2-5; TRBD2 might be the D (6 bases). The CDR3 covers 14 residues. V shed 6 bases and J shed 5 bases, with 16 bases lying between them. Germline V gives CDR1 WSHSY, CDR2 SAAADI. The CDR3 region has the DNA TGCGCCAGCAGGACCGGGACTGCAGGGGAGACCCAGTACTTC. This translates into CASRTGTAGETQYF.

Only a few counts were recorded for this clonotype. The chain couples TRBV9 to TRBJ1-2, with 8 bases matching TRBD1. The V and J ends lost 5 bases and 8 bases, in that order; junction bases with no gene match: 8. In germline, CDR1 is SGDLS, CDR2 YYNGEE. The CDR3 totals 13 residues. The CDR3 is CASSHQGAIGYTF. CDR3 nucleotide sequence: TGTGCCAGCAGTCATCAGGGGGCGATCGGCTACACCTTC. Together with reference TRBV9 and TRBJ1-2, the CDR3 gives the full variable domain: DSGVTQTPKHLITATGQRVTLRCSPRSGDLSVYWYQQSLDQGLQFLIQYYNGEERAKGNILERFSAQQFPDLHSELNLSSLELGDSALYFCASSHQGAIGYTFGSGTRLTVV.

There are many counts of this clonotype. This sequence joins TRBV5-1 and TRBJ1-3; D not resolved. Germline CDR1 is SGHRS and CDR2 is YFSETQ. CDR3 length: 14 amino acids. V lost 2 bases to trimming and J lost 0 bases, with 6 bases between them. This CDR3 reads CASSFLPSGNTIYF. As DNA, the CDR3 is TGCGCCAGCAGCTTCCTCCCCTCTGGAAACACCATATATTTT.

V is TRBV6-2 or TRBV6-3 and J is TRBJ2-7; D unclear. Trimming pared 6 bases from V and 6 bases from J, leaving 12 bases between. This CDR3 has 12 amino acids. CDR1 MNHEY and CDR2 SVGEGT come from the germline V gene. The CDR3 loop reads CASRNADSEQYF. Here the CDR3 DNA reads TGTGCCAGCAGGAACGCCGACTCCGAGCAGTACTTC.

This clonotype was seen more than once but under ten times. The chain uses TRBV20-1 and TRBJ2-3; 9 bases line up with TRBD2. The CDR3 has 14 residues. Germline trimming cut 4 bases from V and 4 bases from J; bases unmatched to any gene: 6. Germline V lookup: CDR1 DFQATT, CDR2 SNEGSKA (reference sequence). The CDR3, as DNA: TGCAGTGCTATTAGCGGGGGCTTCGCAGATACGCAGTATTTT. Translated: CSAISGGFADTQYF.

There are a few counts of this clonotype. V usage is TRBV20-1 and J usage is TRBJ2-7; 7 positions agree with TRBD1. The trim removed 6 bases at V and 2 bases at J, leaving 4 bases unmatched. This CDR3 is built from 12 residues. The germline V gene encodes CDR1 DFQATT and CDR2 SNEGSKA (reference sequence). The CDR3 sequence: CSAKTGAYEQYF. The CDR3 DNA follows: TGCAGTGCCAAAACAGGGGCCTACGAGCAGTACTTC.

This chain links TRBV5-4 with TRBJ1-6, with 9 bases identical to TRBD1. This CDR3 is 15 amino acids long. Trimming at V came to 6 bases and at J to 8 bases, leaving 9 bases not matched to a gene. Germline CDR1 SGHNT, CDR2 YYREEE (reference sequence). This CDR3 reads CASTRTGGDYSPLHF. For the CDR3, the DNA is TGTGCCAGCACCCGAACAGGGGGCGATTATTCACCCCTCCACTTT.

There are a few counts of this clonotype. The chain employs TRBV27 and TRBJ2-7; D is unresolved. V lost 3 bases to trimming and J lost 1 base, with 13 bases between them. Germline CDR1 MNHEY, CDR2 SMNVEV (reference sequence). The CDR3 length is 15 residues. Here the CDR3 reads CASSFVASRSYEQYF. DNA for the CDR3: TGTGCCAGCAGTTTTGTGGCCTCCAGATCCTACGAGCAGTACTTC.

This clonotype has a handful of counts. J is TRBJ2-3 and V is TRBV4-3, with D possibly called TRBD1 or TRBD2 (6 bases each). CDR3 size: 17 residues. Trimming cost V 0 bases and J 4 bases, with 17 bases left between them. The germline gives CDR1 LGHNA, CDR2 YSLEER. DNA for the CDR3: TGCGCCAGCAGCCAAGATCGGGGGCTTGGTTCTTCAGATACGCAGTATTTT. It is translated as CASSQDRGLGSSDTQYF.

This clonotype showed up many times. The rearrangement uses TRBV7-3 and TRBJ2-3; D gene unclear. The V end was cut by 3 bases, the J end by 2 bases, with 9 bases between. Germline V lookup: CDR1 SGHTA, CDR2 FQGTGA. The CDR3 totals 14 residues. CDR3 bases: TGTGCCAGCAGCTTGACCCAAGCCACAGATACGCAGTATTTT. Amino acid sequence: CASSLTQATDTQYF.

This clonotype is labeled medium-sized (0.01 to 0.1%). The chain joins TRBV27 to TRBJ2-1, with TRBD2 matching over 8 bases. Germline CDR1 is MNHEY and CDR2 is SMNVEV (reference sequence). The CDR3 is 15 residues long. V dropped 5 bases and J dropped 6; count of bases not matched to a gene: 9. For the CDR3, the DNA is TGTGCCAGCAGTCTAAGCGGGGGCCCAGCCAATGAGCAGTTCTTC. Its protein product is CASSLSGGPANEQFF.

The CDR3 sequence is CASSLLSKNEQFF. The CDR3 DNA follows: TGCGCCAGCAGCTTGCTCAGTAAAAATGAGCAGTTCTTC. The gene calls are TRBV5-1 and TRBJ2-1; D not certain. V gave up 1 base and J gave up 7 bases, with 9 bases separating them. CDR1 and CDR2 from the germline V gene are SGHRS and YFSETQ. CDR3 size: 13 residues. The full variable domain, with the rest looked up from reference TRBV5-1 and TRBJ2-1, is KAGVTQTPRYLIKTRGQQVTLSCSPISGHRSVSWYQQTPGQGLQFLFEYFSETQRNKGNFPGRFSGRQFSNSRSEMNVSTLELGDSALYLCASSLLSKNEQFFGPGTRLTVL.

This clonotype was seen more than once but under ten times. The chain uses TRBV6-6 and TRBJ1-1; 12 bases line up with TRBD1. Germline V gives CDR1 MNHNY, CDR2 SVGAGI (reference sequence). This CDR3 is built from 15 residues. V lost 2 bases to trimming and J lost 10 bases; unmatched junction nucleotides: 8. The CDR3 region is CASSYPGQGARAAFF. In DNA form, the CDR3 reads TGTGCCAGCAGTTACCCGGGACAGGGGGCTCGGGCAGCTTTCTTT.

This clonotype has more than one count but fewer than ten. V and J are TRBV4-2 and TRBJ2-1, with 7 bases that match TRBD1. The germline gives CDR1 LGHNA, CDR2 YNFKEQ. With 1 base clipped from V and 9 bases from J, the junction kept 6 bases outside the gene matches. The CDR3 is 14 amino acids. The CDR3 coding sequence is TGTGCCAGCAGCCAAGTAAAGGGGGCGATTGAGCAGTTCTTC. It translates to CASSQVKGAIEQFF.